The 11 T cell receptor beta chains reported below all come from one sample, sequenced in a study of T-cell memory formation after mild COVID-19. A single record per CDR3 protein comes from TCRdb applying MiXCR to the 5' RACE reads. This table holds 350,000 to 450,000 distinct CDR3 sequences, 25% to 30% found once. The source material was PBMCs or a T cell subset sorted from them (not recorded which). Receptors were obtained from an adult woman who had mild COVID-19 (a few samples of this study predate the infection). Cell type and time point are not known.

CDR3 DNA: TGTGCCAGCAGCCCAAATGGGGCCAACGTCCTGACTTTC. It yields the protein CASSPNGANVLTF. The V and J genes are TRBV7-3 and TRBJ2-6; D gene uncertain. Germline CDR1 SGHTA, CDR2 FQGTGA. The germline V and J ends were trimmed by 5 bases and 3 bases, with 5 bases remaining between them. The CDR3 has 13 residues.

The chain carries TRBV7-3 and TRBJ2-5, with unresolved D. The V and J ends lost 2 bases and 14 bases respectively, with 21 bases between them. Germline CDR1 SGHTA, CDR2 FQGTGA. This CDR3 is 14 amino acids long. The CDR3 DNA sequence: TGTGCCAGCAGCTTATCGACAACCGGACGGGTCCTCTACTTC. Encoded protein: CASSLSTTGRVLYF.

V usage is TRBV7-9 and J usage is TRBJ1-6; D unresolved. Trimming pared 5 bases from V and 14 bases from J, leaving 7 bases between. The CDR3 is 10 amino acids. In germline, CDR1 is SEHNR, CDR2 FQNEAQ (reference sequence). The CDR3 DNA reads as TGTGCCAGCAGCCCCCAGACCCTCCACTTT. It translates to CASSPQTLHF.

The chain employs TRBV19 and TRBJ1-1; D is uncertain. V gave up 5 bases and J gave up 3 bases, with 19 bases separating them. CDR1 and CDR2 from the germline V gene are LNHDA and SQIVND (reference sequence). There are 16 residues in the CDR3. The CDR3 spells CASSESPGFGDTEAFF. The CDR3 DNA sequence: TGTGCCAGTAGTGAATCCCCGGGGTTTGGGGACACTGAAGCTTTCTTT.

This sequence joins TRBV5-6 and TRBJ1-2; TRBD1 is a possible D gene (5 bases). Germline V gene sequence: CDR1 SGHDT, CDR2 YYEEEE. The CDR3 spans 14 residues. The V and J ends lost 4 bases and 0 bases respectively, with 10 bases between them. CDR3 DNA sequence: TGTGCCAGCAGCCCACAGGACACTAACTATGGCTACACCTTC. Translated: CASSPQDTNYGYTF.

This clonotype was seen once. One junction end does not reproduce the germline sequence, and a read error may be involved. The J gene is TRBJ2-7, the V gene TRBV9; 13 bases agree with TRBD2. This CDR3 spans 18 amino acids. Germline-derived CDR1 and CDR2 are SGDLS and YYNGEE. CDR3 loop: CASSLGLAGLPGSYEQNF. The CDR3, as DNA: TGTGCCAGCAGCTTGGGACTAGCGGGACTCCCCGGGTCCTACGAGCAGAACTTC.

A few counts support this clonotype. The rearrangement uses TRBV25-1 and TRBJ1-1; the D is unclear. Germline V gene data show CDR1 as MGHDK and CDR2 as SYGVNS. V was cut by 2 bases and J by 5 bases, with 15 bases left in between. This CDR3 is 15 amino acids long. CDR3 in amino acids: CASSEPEWARTEAFF. CDR3 coding DNA: TGTGCCAGCAGTGAACCCGAGTGGGCGAGGACTGAAGCTTTCTTT. Using reference TRBV25-1 and TRBJ1-1 for the parts outside the CDR3, the full variable domain is EADIYQTPRYLVIGTGKKITLECSQTMGHDKMYWYQQDPGMELHLIHYSYGVNSTEKGDLSSESTVSRIRTEHFPLTLESARPSHTSQYLCASSEPEWARTEAFFGQGTRLTVV.

In its sample, this clonotype was seen a few times. The gene calls are TRBV4-2 and TRBJ2-3; D is ambiguous. Trimming removed 2 bases at V and 4 bases at J, with 13 bases between. CDR1 LGHNA and CDR2 YNFKEQ come from the germline V gene. CDR3 length: 15 residues. CDR3 loop: CASSQRYSWADTQYF. The CDR3, as DNA: TGTGCCAGCAGCCAACGGTATTCCTGGGCAGATACGCAGTATTTT.

This rearrangement joins TRBV6-5 to TRBJ2-1, with 8 bases matching TRBD2. V lost 0 bases and J lost 8; bases outside the gene matches: 12. This CDR3 has 17 residues. Germline V lookup: CDR1 MNHEY, CDR2 SVGAGI. CDR3 nucleotides: TGTGCCAGCAGTTACTCTTCAAGCGGGAGAAATCGTCATGAGCAGTTCTTC. Amino acids: CASSYSSSGRNRHEQFF.

As DNA, the CDR3 is TGTGCCAGCACTTCAGCCCGGTTTGAGCCCCTCGGGTGGACTGAAGCTTTCTTT. Translation: CASTSARFEPLGWTEAFF. The chain is built from TRBV12-3 or TRBV12-4 and TRBJ1-1, with no clear D. V lost 7 bases and J 5 bases, leaving 29 bases between the germline ends. This CDR3 contains 18 residues.

This clonotype was found a few times. This rearrangement joins TRBV7-6 to TRBJ2-2; TRBD2 matches 8 bases. The CDR3 covers 19 residues. Germline CDR1 is SGHVS and CDR2 is FNYEAQ. The ends lost 3 bases at V and 0 bases at J; junction bases unmatched: 12. In nucleotides, the CDR3 is TGTGCCAGCAGCTTCGCTGCGGGAGGTCGCAGTGCGAACACCGGGGAGCTGTTTTTT. This encodes CASSFAAGGRSANTGELFF.